The 22 T cell receptor beta chains below come from one sample, sequenced in a study of cytomegalovirus exposure and HLA in healthy donors (dated by TCRdb to about 2017). The method behind the library was the immunoSEQ multiplex PCR assay. For the multiplex PCR, a mixture combining 60 forward primers for TCR Vbeta segments and 13 reverse primers for TCR Jbeta segments was used. Drawn from immuneACCESS, this table holds only the in-frame rearrangements with V and J called that TCRdb kept. Clones are partly lost; checked studies trace under half to an unresolved V gene and leave the rest unexplained. Counted in this sample were some 130,000 clones; about 79% of them appeared once. 1.5% to 2% of the sample lies in the top ten. Specimen: PBMCs. The receptors originated from a female donor in good health and CMV-seropositive.

The V and J genes are TRBV5-6 and TRBJ1-4; maybe TRBD1 (6 bases). CDR3 size: 15 residues. Trimming stripped 1 base from V and 1 base from J, with 8 bases between. The V gene's germline CDR1 is SGHDT and CDR2 YYEEEE. This chain's CDR3 is CASSLTGRTNEKLFF. Here the CDR3 DNA reads TGTGCCAGCAGCTTGACAGGGAGAACTAATGAAAAACTGTTTTTT.

The CDR3 DNA sequence: TGTGCCAGCAGGACAGGGCTAACGAATAATTCACCCCTCCACTTT. Translated: CASRTGLTNNSPLHF. The genes are TRBV2 and TRBJ1-6; 7 bases are a match to TRBD1. Trimming at V came to 6 bases and at J to 5 bases, leaving 7 bases not matched to a gene. The CDR3 is 15 amino acids. Germline CDR1 SNHLY, CDR2 FYNNEI.

V usage is TRBV10-1 and J usage is TRBJ2-7; D is unresolved. There are 15 residues in the CDR3. Germline-derived CDR1 and CDR2 are WNHNN and SYGVQD (reference sequence). Trimming removed 4 bases from V and 0 bases from J, with 13 bases in between. The CDR3 DNA is TGCGCCAGCAGTGCCGACAAGTCCTACTCCTACGAGCAGTACTTC. Protein: CASSADKSYSYEQYF.

This clone was seen a few times. The chain joins TRBV7-2 to TRBJ2-1; possibly TRBD2 for D (5 bases). The germline gives CDR1 SGHTA, CDR2 FQGNSA. CDR3 length equals 13 residues. The ends were cut back, 5 bases at V and 6 bases at J, with 11 bases in the middle. The CDR3 is CASSGLRANEQFF. The CDR3 DNA sequence: TGTGCCAGCAGCGGGTTGCGGGCCAATGAGCAGTTCTTC.

The chain carries TRBV6-5 and TRBJ1-2; 9 bases map to TRBD1. Germline V gene data show CDR1 as MNHEY and CDR2 as SVGAGI. Germline trimming cut 0 bases from V and 8 bases from J; bases unmatched to any gene: 4. The CDR3 is 14 residues long. In nucleotides, the CDR3 is TGTGCCAGCAGTTACTCAAGACAGGGGGAAGGCTACACCTTC. It specifies CASSYSRQGEGYTF.

A single count supports this clone. The J gene is TRBJ1-1, the V gene TRBV19; 7 bases agree with TRBD1. The CDR3 consists of 18 residues. The trim removed 7 bases at V and 5 bases at J, leaving 22 bases unmatched. Germline CDR1 reads LNHDA; CDR2 reads SQIVND (reference sequence). The CDR3 nucleotides are TGTGCCAGTACTCCACTAGGGGGACAGAACCTCTGGGGGACTGAAGCTTTCTTT. It yields the protein CASTPLGGQNLWGTEAFF.

The V gene is TRBV9, the J gene TRBJ2-1; 13 bases align to TRBD2. Trimming cost V 2 bases and J 6 bases; bases outside gene matches: 2. The CDR3 contains 15 residues. CDR1 and CDR2 from the germline V gene are SGDLS and YYNGEE. Here the CDR3 reads CASSVTSGGANEQFF. CDR3 nucleotide sequence: TGTGCCAGCAGCGTTACTAGCGGGGGGGCCAATGAGCAGTTCTTC.

The chain links TRBV9 to TRBJ2-1, with unresolved D. The germline CDR1 and CDR2 sequences are SGDLS and YYNGEE. V was pared by 1 base and J by 0 bases, with 8 bases between. The CDR3 is 15 residues long. The CDR3 here is CASSVLLNSYNEQFF. Written as DNA, the CDR3 is TGTGCCAGCAGCGTATTACTGAACTCCTACAATGAGCAGTTCTTC.

The rearrangement joins TRBV7-9 to TRBJ2-7; D is unresolved. The V and J ends lost 3 bases and 4 bases respectively, with 4 bases between them. There are 11 residues in the CDR3. The germline gives CDR1 SEHNR, CDR2 FQNEAQ (reference sequence). In nucleotides, the CDR3 is TGTGCCAGCAGCTTTCAATACGAGCAGTACTTC. As protein: CASSFQYEQYF.

The chain has TRBV19 and TRBJ2-5; D might be TRBD2 (5 bases). The DNA end favors TRBJ2-7, so the J call may be wrong. The germline CDR1 and CDR2 sequences are LNHDA and SQIVND (reference sequence). The CDR3 sequence is 16 residues long. The CDR3 DNA sequence: TGTGCCAGTAGTATAGGCCTCGGGAACCCCAACTACGAGCAGTACTTC. As protein: CASSIGLGNPNYEQYF.

For the CDR3, the DNA is TGTGCCTGGGGGCAGGGGCTCTCCTACGAGCAGTACTTC. It is translated as CAWGQGLSYEQYF. This sequence joins TRBV30 and TRBJ2-7, with TRBD1 as a possible D gene (6 bases). Trimming removed 5 bases at V and 0 bases at J, with 11 bases between. This CDR3 spans 13 amino acids. In germline, CDR1 is GTSNPN, CDR2 SVGIG (reference sequence).

J is TRBJ2-1 and V is TRBV6-1; 11 nucleotides align to TRBD1. Germline CDR1 is MNHNS and CDR2 is SASEGT. V was pared by 2 bases and J by 7 bases, with 4 bases of the junction left unmatched. The CDR3 extends over 15 amino acids. In DNA, the CDR3 is TGTGCCAGCAGTGAACCGGGACAGGGGGGGAATGAGCAGTTCTTC. Encoded protein: CASSEPGQGGNEQFF.

This rearrangement joins TRBV2 to TRBJ1-6, with D perhaps TRBD1 (5 bases). V was clipped by 8 bases and J by 7 bases, with 15 bases between them. Germline assignment: CDR1 SNHLY and CDR2 FYNNEI. The CDR3 length is 14 residues. The CDR3 DNA sequence: TGTGCCAGCGCTAGGGGAGGGATGAATTCACCCCTCCACTTT. Its translation is CASARGGMNSPLHF. The full variable domain, with the rest looked up from reference TRBV2 and TRBJ1-6, is EPEVTQTPSHQVTQMGQEVILRCVPISNHLYFYWYRQILGQKVEFLVSFYNNEISEKSEIFDDQFSVERPDGSNFTLKIRSTKLEDSAMYFCASARGGMNSPLHFGNGTRLTVT.

The chain carries TRBV6-5 and TRBJ1-4; 9 positions agree with TRBD1. The V and J ends lost 0 bases and 7 bases, in that order; junction bases with no gene match: 3. This CDR3 has 15 amino acids. Germline V gene lookup returns CDR1 MNHEY and CDR2 SVGAGI. DNA of the CDR3: TGTGCCAGCAGTTACTCGGGACAGGGAAGTGAAAAACTGTTTTTT. Translation gives CASSYSGQGSEKLFF.

The chain links TRBV7-9 to TRBJ2-2, with no clear D. V lost 1 base to trimming and J lost 2 bases, with 5 bases between them. This CDR3 comprises 14 residues. Per germline, CDR1 SEHNR and CDR2 FQNEAQ (reference sequence). The CDR3 spells CASSLDSNTGELFF. CDR3 nucleotides: TGTGCCAGCAGCTTAGACAGCAACACCGGGGAGCTGTTTTTT.

This clone has just one count. The chain recombines TRBV25-1 with TRBJ1-4; D may be TRBD1 (5 bases). V gave up 3 bases and J gave up 5 bases, with 13 bases separating them. The germline CDR1 and CDR2 sequences are MGHDK and SYGVNS. The CDR3 is 15 residues long. CDR3 protein: CASSDVGQGNEKLFF. Written as DNA, the CDR3 is TGTGCCAGCAGTGATGTAGGGCAGGGAAATGAAAAACTGTTTTTT.

The rearrangement joins TRBV10-3 to TRBJ1-5; the D gene is possibly TRBD1 (6 bases). The CDR3 is made up of 15 amino acids. Germline V CDR1 and CDR2: ENHRY, SYGVKD. Between the trimmed V and J ends, which lost 3 bases and 2 bases, there was a span of 11 bases. CDR3 residues: CAISESGAGNQPQHF. DNA for the CDR3: TGTGCCATCAGTGAATCAGGGGCCGGCAATCAGCCCCAGCATTTT.

The chain employs TRBV7-3 and TRBJ1-1, with D possibly TRBD1 on 5 matching bases. V was clipped by 5 bases and J by 1 base, with 11 bases between them. The CDR3 consists of 14 residues. Germline CDR1 and CDR2: SGHTA and FQGTGA. DNA of the CDR3: TGTGCCAGCAGCCCAGGGCAAGGGAACACTGAAGCTTTCTTT. Protein product: CASSPGQGNTEAFF.

The chain couples TRBV7-9 to TRBJ2-1; D is ambiguous. V gave up 5 bases and J gave up 6 bases, with 8 bases separating them. Germline V lookup: CDR1 SEHNR, CDR2 FQNEAQ (reference sequence). The CDR3 is 12 residues long. CDR3 nucleotide sequence: TGTGCCAGCAGCCGCAACTCCAATGAGCAGTTCTTC. Translation: CASSRNSNEQFF.

The CDR3 bases are TGTGCCAGCAGTGAGGGACAGGGAACCTACGAGCAGTACTTC. Translating gives CASSEGQGTYEQYF. The gene calls are TRBV25-1 and TRBJ2-7, with TRBD1 matching 9 bases. Germline CDR1 and CDR2: MGHDK and SYGVNS. The CDR3 has 14 amino acids. Trimming took 3 bases from V and 2 from J; bases not matched to a gene: 2.

This clone occurred a few times. The chain couples TRBV29-1 to TRBJ1-2, with D possibly TRBD1 on 5 matching bases. CDR3 length equals 13 residues. Germline assignment: CDR1 SQVTM and CDR2 ANQGSEA. Between the trimmed V and J ends, which lost 6 bases and 4 bases, there was a span of 15 bases. CDR3 amino acids: CSVGGGFGYGYTF. Written as DNA, the CDR3 is TGCAGCGTGGGGGGAGGGTTCGGCTATGGCTACACCTTC. The full variable domain, rest sourced from reference TRBV29-1 and TRBJ1-2, is SAVISQKPSRDICQRGTSLTIQCQVDSQVTMMFWYRQQPGQSLTLIATANQGSEATYESGFVIDKFPISRPNLTFSTLTVSNMSPEDSSIYLCSVGGGFGYGYTFGSGTRLTVV.

The chain has TRBV5-1 and TRBJ2-5; 8 nucleotides agree with TRBD1. The V segment lost 4 bases and the J segment 5 bases; nucleotides outside the gene matches: 10. The germline CDR1 and CDR2 sequences are SGHRS and YFSETQ. This CDR3 region has 15 residues. The CDR3 sequence: CASSPGTGEGETQYF. CDR3 coding DNA: TGCGCCAGCAGCCCCGGGACAGGCGAAGGGGAGACCCAGTACTTC.